Shown below are 18 T cell receptor beta chains from a single sample sequenced in a study of metastatic and nonmetastatic thyroid tumors. No patient received treatment before thyroid surgery. TCRdb re-called the PCR reads through MiXCR. Among about 40,000 clones, 16% were seen once, and the ten largest hold 3.5% to 4%. The sample taken for sequencing was blood. The receptors derive from a female donor with papillary thyroid cancer or a benign thyroid nodule (not recorded which). Some clones in this sample may be carry-over from other donors' samples.

A few counts support this clone. J is TRBJ1-6 and V is TRBV3-1, with no clear D. The germline V gene has CDR1 LGHDT and CDR2 YNNKEL (reference sequence). The CDR3 contains 14 residues. V lost 5 bases, J lost 5 bases, and 10 bases lay in between. The CDR3 nucleotides read TGTGCCAGCAGCACCCCGAGAGATAATTCACCCCTCCACTTT. Its translation: CASSTPRDNSPLHF.

V gene TRBV18 combines with J gene TRBJ2-7; D possibly uses TRBD1 or TRBD2 (5 bases each). CDR1 is KGHSH, CDR2 LQKENI, per germline. V was shortened by 4 bases and J by 3 bases, with 19 bases between the two germline ends. The CDR3 extends over 16 amino acids. The CDR3 DNA sequence: TGTGCCAGCTCACAACTACCGGGACCGGGTAACTACGAGCAGTACTTC. Protein product: CASSQLPGPGNYEQYF.

In this sample, this clone turned up many times. The CDR3 nucleotides are TGCAGTGCTCCAGGACAGCGACTTAGGGGGGACGAGCAGTACTTC. Residues: CSAPGQRLRGDEQYF. V and J are TRBV20-1 and TRBJ2-7; TRBD1 or TRBD2 may be the D gene (6 bases each). The CDR3 has 15 amino acids. The V and J ends lost 5 bases and 5 bases respectively, with 22 bases between them. Germline V gene data show CDR1 as DFQATT and CDR2 as SNEGSKA (reference sequence).

This clone was recorded many times. The CDR3 loop is CATSRDLWGEQYF. DNA for the CDR3: TGTGCCACCAGCAGAGATCTATGGGGAGAGCAGTACTTC. The J gene is TRBJ2-7, the V gene TRBV15; D not certain. The CDR3 runs 13 residues. Germline V lookup: CDR1 LNHNV, CDR2 YYDKDF (reference sequence). V dropped 0 bases and J dropped 7 bases, with 10 bases sitting between them.

This clone was observed a few times. The chain joins TRBV5-1 to TRBJ2-3; D possibly uses TRBD1 or TRBD2 (5 bases each). The CDR3 runs to 15 residues. Germline lookup yields CDR1 SGHRS and CDR2 YFSETQ. The V end was cut by 0 bases, the J end by 6 bases, with 14 bases between. The CDR3 DNA sequence: TGCGCCAGCAGCTTGGGGGGGTGGCACCTTGATACGCAGTATTTT. The encoded protein is CASSLGGWHLDTQYF.

In its sample, this clone was seen many times. This sequence joins TRBV7-2 and TRBJ1-1; D possibly corresponds to TRBD1 (5 bases). The germline V and J ends were trimmed by 2 bases and 8 bases, with 12 bases remaining between them. Germline CDR1 and CDR2: SGHTA and FQGNSA. CDR3 size: 13 residues. CDR3 in amino acids: CASSLYETAEAFF. The CDR3 coding sequence is TGTGCCAGCAGCTTATATGAGACAGCCGAAGCTTTCTTT.

The sample holds many counts of this clone. This may stem from a read error, because a much larger clone lies one nucleotide away. Different DNA sequences within this sample yield the same CDR3. The gene calls are TRBV19 and TRBJ2-3; TRBD2 agrees at 9 bases. Per the germline V gene, CDR1 is LNHDA and CDR2 is SQIVND (reference sequence). This CDR3 is 14 amino acids long. V dropped 10 bases and J dropped 3; count of bases not matched to a gene: 8. CDR3 in DNA: TGTGCCATCTCGACTAGCGGTGGGACAGATACGCAGTATTTT. Translating gives CAISTSGGTDTQYF.

This clone was seen at least ten times. J is TRBJ2-3 and V is TRBV6-1, with 9 bases fitting TRBD2. This CDR3 has 15 amino acids. With V trimmed by 5 bases and J by 4 bases, 7 bases remained unmatched. CDR1 and CDR2 (germline): MNHNS, SASEGT. CDR3 amino acids: CASSRRSGGADTQYF. The CDR3 nucleotides are TGTGCCAGCAGTAGACGTAGCGGGGGAGCAGATACGCAGTATTTT.

This clone has ten or more counts. The V gene is TRBV9, the J gene TRBJ2-3; 13 nucleotides agree with TRBD2. V was pared by 4 bases and J by 2 bases, with 7 bases of the junction left unmatched. Germline V gene data show CDR1 as SGDLS and CDR2 as YYNGEE. The CDR3 contains 17 residues. The CDR3 loop reads CASSPRGLAGITDTQYF. The CDR3 nucleotides are TGTGCCAGCAGCCCAAGGGGACTAGCGGGGATCACAGATACGCAGTATTTT.

This clone was seen at least ten times. This chain joins TRBV2 and TRBJ2-2, with D possibly matching TRBD2 (7 bases). CDR3 length: 13 residues. Germline V gene lookup returns CDR1 SNHLY and CDR2 FYNNEI. The V end was cut by 7 bases, the J end by 5 bases, with 11 bases between. The CDR3 bases are TGTGCCAGCACAGGGGAGGGTACCGGGGAGCTGTTTTTT. Translated, it gives CASTGEGTGELFF.

This clone was picked up many times. The V and J genes are TRBV20-1 and TRBJ1-5; no firm D call. The V and J ends lost 4 bases and 3 bases respectively, with 13 bases between them. Germline loops: CDR1 DFQATT, CDR2 SNEGSKA (reference sequence). This CDR3 spans 14 amino acids. The CDR3 coding sequence is TGCAGTGCTACTCCGACGCGGGACAATCAGCCCCAGCATTTT. It specifies CSATPTRDNQPQHF.

This clone was recorded a few times. A much larger clone lies a single base off, so this may be a read error. The chain uses TRBV29-1 and TRBJ2-2, with D perhaps TRBD1 (6 bases). The V end was cut by 7 bases, the J end by 4 bases, with 10 bases between. This CDR3 contains 12 residues. Germline CDR1 SQVTM, CDR2 ANQGSEA. The CDR3 DNA follows: TGCAGCGCAGGGGAGACCACCGGGGAGCTGTTTTTT. It is translated as CSAGETTGELFF.

This clone showed up many times. The V and J genes are TRBV12-3 or TRBV12-4 and TRBJ2-5, with D maybe TRBD1 (6 bases). The CDR3 spans 15 residues. V lost 5 bases and J lost 5, with 18 bases in between. Here the CDR3 reads CASSAGTLSSETQYF. CDR3 DNA: TGTGCCAGCAGTGCCGGGACACTCTCTTCGGAGACCCAGTACTTC.

Many counts were recorded for this clone. This chain links TRBV3-2 with TRBJ2-2; the D segment call TRBD2 is taken from the table without a DNA check. TRBV3-2 is a pseudogene. This CDR3 contains 21 residues. The DNA of the CDR3 is TGTGCCAGCAGCCGAGAAAGATGGTCTAGCGGTCCGATATCGAACACCGGGGAGCTGTTTTTT. It is translated as CASSRERWSSGPISNTGELFF.

This clone was observed a few times. One base away lies a much larger clone, so this may be a sequencing read error. The V gene is TRBV20-1, the J gene TRBJ2-5; TRBD1 might be the D (5 bases). Germline values: CDR1 DFQATT, CDR2 SNEGSKA (reference sequence). Trimming removed 6 bases at V and 4 bases at J, with 18 bases between. The CDR3 extends over 14 amino acids. The CDR3 spells CSAVTVEGVETQYF. CDR3 in DNA: TGCAGTGCAGTCACAGTTGAAGGGGTAGAGACCCAGTACTTC.

As regards this clone: The CDR3 carries no conserved terminal phenylalanine or tryptophan, so it likely arises from a read error. The chain is built from TRBV6-1 and TRBJ1-1; the D is unclear. The CDR3 is 13 amino acids. V gave up 6 bases and J gave up 2 bases, with 10 bases separating them. Germline values: CDR1 MNHNS, CDR2 SASEGT. The CDR3 reads CASRVQINTEAFL. CDR3 nucleotides: TGTGCCAGCAGAGTACAGATTAACACTGAAGCTTTCCTT.

This clone came up many times. The CDR3 region is CAITEGERAFF. In nucleotides, the CDR3 is TGTGCCATCACCGAGGGAGAAAGAGCTTTCTTT. The chain is built from TRBV10-3 and TRBJ1-1; D is unresolved. Germline loops: CDR1 ENHRY, CDR2 SYGVKD. Trimming stripped 7 bases from V and 10 bases from J, with 13 bases between. There are 11 residues in the CDR3.

With respect to this clone: This may stem from a read error, because a much larger clone lies one nucleotide away. The chain links TRBV15 to TRBJ1-1; 10 nucleotides align to TRBD1. The CDR3 length is 18 residues. Germline CDR1 is LNHNV and CDR2 is YYDKDF (reference sequence). Trimming cost V 0 bases and J 4 bases; bases outside gene matches: 11. CDR3 region: CATSRDMVTGGAGTEAFF. The CDR3 DNA is TGTGCCACCAGCAGAGATATGGTGACAGGGGGCGCGGGCACTGAAGCTTTCTTT.